This T cell receptor (beta chain) was found in a study of blood T cells in healthy people across ages. Each sample gave at least 6 million isolated PBMCs. The use of a sample-barcoded 5' primer and a J-beta primer mix characterized a second PCR of roughly 7 to 11 cycles. Sequencing recovered at least 2.5 million CDR3-containing paired-end reads from each sample. One entry per CDR3 protein, called by TCRdb with MiXCR from the 5' RACE reads. The sample lists about 670,000 distinct CDR3 sequences; 52% were seen once. The germline gives CDR1 SEHNR, CDR2 FQNEAQ (reference sequence). This CDR3 has 13 residues. Trimming cost V 5 bases and J 2 bases, with 7 bases left between them.

The material sequenced was blood. The J gene is TRBJ1-3, the V gene TRBV7-9; D unresolved. The source is a woman older than 75 in good health. CDR3 protein: CASSQSTGNTIYF. The CDR3 nucleotides are TGTGCCAGCAGCCAATCGACTGGAAACACCATATATTTT.